The next 30 T cell receptor beta chains were all read from a single sample in a study of blood T cell repertoires in COVID-19. Only in-frame clones appear in the TCRdb table, and some are missing; sequencing was by immunoSEQ multiplex PCR. The sample holds some 77,000 clones, roughly four fifths seen once. Sequenced material: peripheral blood. These receptors originate from a woman aged 70 to 79 with acute or convalescent COVID-19.

The chain is built from TRBV11-3 and TRBJ1-1; D is possibly TRBD1 (5 bases). V was trimmed by 1 base and J by 0 bases, leaving 9 bases between them. The CDR3 is made up of 15 amino acids. Germline V gene data show CDR1 as SGHNT and CDR2 as YENEEA. CDR3 nucleotides: TGTGCCAGCAGCTTAGGGGGCCCCATGAACACTGAAGCTTTCTTT. Translating it yields CASSLGGPMNTEAFF.

CDR3 loop: CASSQIAGGRHGQYF. The CDR3 DNA is TGCGCCAGCAGCCAAATAGCGGGAGGGAGGCACGGGCAGTACTTC. The chain employs TRBV4-1 and TRBJ2-7, with 11 positions matching TRBD2. Germline assignment: CDR1 MGHRA and CDR2 YSYEKL. The CDR3 length is 15 residues. V trimming: 2 bases; J trimming: 9 bases; junction bases outside the gene matches: 9.

This chain uses TRBV7-3 with TRBJ1-2; no definite D call. The V and J ends lost 5 bases and 3 bases respectively, with 13 bases between them. This CDR3 has 14 residues. CDR1 and CDR2 (germline): SGHTA, FQGTGA. As DNA, the CDR3 is TGTGCCAGCAGCCCAGGCAGCTTCGACTATGGCTACACCTTC. Its translation is CASSPGSFDYGYTF.

This chain uses TRBV5-8 with TRBJ2-1; tentatively, D is TRBD2 (6 bases). The CDR3 is 16 amino acids. Germline CDR1 and CDR2: SGHTS and YDEGEE. Trimming removed 0 bases at V and 4 bases at J, with 14 bases between. CDR3 nucleotide sequence: TGTGCCAGCAGCTTGGATCCCCAGCGGGTGTACAATGAGCAGTTCTTC. It translates to CASSLDPQRVYNEQFF.

The chain employs TRBV28 and TRBJ2-7, with 11 positions matching TRBD2. CDR3 length: 15 amino acids. The germline V gene has CDR1 MDHEN and CDR2 SYDVKM. J gave up 3 bases and V 5 bases, and 6 bases lay outside the gene matches. This CDR3 is CASSGPGLADYEQYF. Written as DNA, the CDR3 is TGTGCCAGCAGTGGACCGGGACTAGCGGACTACGAGCAGTACTTC.

The chain couples TRBV30 to TRBJ1-3; 7 nucleotides align to TRBD1. The length of the CDR3 is 16 residues. Germline lookup yields CDR1 GTSNPN and CDR2 SVGIG (reference sequence). V was pared by 3 bases and J by 0 bases, with 8 bases of the junction left unmatched. The CDR3 loop is CAWRDRSHLSGNTIYF. The CDR3 DNA reads as TGTGCCTGGAGGGACAGGTCCCATCTCTCTGGAAACACCATATATTTT.

The V gene is TRBV19, the J gene TRBJ2-2; no reliable D call. V shed 6 bases and J shed 2 bases, with 16 bases lying between them. This CDR3 contains 16 residues. CDR1 is LNHDA and CDR2 is SQIVND in the germline V gene (reference sequence). The CDR3 nucleotides read TGTGCCAGTAGGACCTCCGGATATAGCAACACCGGGGAGCTGTTTTTT. This codes for CASRTSGYSNTGELFF. Together with reference TRBV19 and TRBJ2-2, the CDR3 gives the full variable domain: DGGITQSPKYLFRKEGQNVTLSCEQNLNHDAMYWYRQDPGQGLRLIYYSQIVNDFQKGDIAEGYSVSREKKESFPLTVTSAQKNPTAFYLCASRTSGYSNTGELFFGEGSRLTVL.

V and J are TRBV20-1 and TRBJ1-2; D gene ambiguous. V was pared by 3 bases and J by 2 bases, with 7 bases between. This CDR3 is built from 12 residues. CDR1 and CDR2 (germline): DFQATT, SNEGSKA (reference sequence). The CDR3 region is CSASQVNYGYTF. The CDR3 bases are TGCAGTGCTAGTCAGGTGAACTATGGCTACACCTTC.

J is TRBJ1-1 and V is TRBV29-1; maybe TRBD1 (6 bases). Germline V gene lookup returns CDR1 SQVTM and CDR2 ANQGSEA. CDR3 length: 14 amino acids. Trimming removed 1 base from V and 5 bases from J, with 14 bases in between. The chain's CDR3 is CSVEGHPTGTEAFF. In nucleotides, the CDR3 is TGCAGCGTTGAAGGACACCCCACAGGGACTGAAGCTTTCTTT.

This chain uses TRBV6-6 with TRBJ2-6; 9 bases agree with TRBD1. Trimming cost V 6 bases and J 0 bases; bases outside gene matches: 15. The CDR3 extends over 20 amino acids. Germline V gene sequence: CDR1 MNHNY, CDR2 SVGAGI (reference sequence). DNA of the CDR3: TGTGCCAGCAGCCTAGGGACAGGGATCAGCGTGTTCTCTGGGGCCAACGTCCTGACTTTC. This translates into CASSLGTGISVFSGANVLTF.

This rearrangement joins TRBV9 to TRBJ2-2, with TRBD1 matching over 10 bases. CDR3 length equals 16 residues. Losses at the gene ends were 0 bases for V and 4 bases for J; bases not matched to a gene: 3. Germline values: CDR1 SGDLS, CDR2 YYNGEE. The CDR3 is CASSVAGTGVTGELFF. In DNA form, the CDR3 reads TGTGCCAGCAGCGTAGCCGGGACAGGGGTCACCGGGGAGCTGTTTTTT.

This clone showed up just once. V is TRBV11-3 and J is TRBJ1-1; TRBD1 matches 7 bases. CDR3 length equals 15 residues. The J segment lost 1 base and the V segment lost 5 bases, leaving 7 bases of the junction unmatched. Germline-derived CDR1 and CDR2 are SGHNT and YENEEA. Written as DNA, the CDR3 is TGTGCCAGCAGCAAAACAGGGGCCGGGAACACTGAAGCTTTCTTT. It codes for CASSKTGAGNTEAFF.

This clone was counted once. This chain joins TRBV20-1 and TRBJ2-3; D gene ambiguous. Trimming shortened V by 6 bases and J by 5 bases, and 9 bases separated the two germline ends. CDR1 is DFQATT and CDR2 is SNEGSKA in the germline V gene (reference sequence). This CDR3 has 11 residues. The CDR3 region is CSARALDTQYF. The CDR3 DNA sequence: TGCAGTGCGCGCGCACTAGATACGCAGTATTTT.

The chain couples TRBV5-1 to TRBJ1-5; D unresolved. V was shortened by 1 base and J by 9 bases, with 14 bases between the two germline ends. The CDR3 has 14 amino acids. The V gene's germline CDR1 is SGHRS and CDR2 YFSETQ. The CDR3 DNA sequence: TGCGCCAGCAGCTTGACGGCAGGTCTGATGCCCCAGCATTTT. This encodes CASSLTAGLMPQHF. Full variable domain (rest looked up from reference TRBV5-1 and TRBJ1-5): KAGVTQTPRYLIKTRGQQVTLSCSPISGHRSVSWYQQTPGQGLQFLFEYFSETQRNKGNFPGRFSGRQFSNSRSEMNVSTLELGDSALYLCASSLTAGLMPQHFGDGTRLSIL.

The chain combines TRBV5-4 with TRBJ1-1; 7 nucleotides match TRBD1. Germline V gene lookup returns CDR1 SGHNT and CDR2 YYREEE (reference sequence). V lost 3 bases to trimming and J lost 1 base; unmatched junction nucleotides: 9. The CDR3 has 16 amino acids. CDR3 DNA: TGTGCCAGCAGCTGGGGACAGCGTATTAAGAACACTGAAGCTTTCTTT. The encoded protein is CASSWGQRIKNTEAFF.

CDR3 nucleotide sequence: TGTGCCAGCAGCTTTTCTAGCGGGAGGGCAACAGATACGCAGTATTTT. Its protein is CASSFSSGRATDTQYF. The gene calls are TRBV7-2 and TRBJ2-3; 12 bases are a match to TRBD2. The CDR3 contains 16 residues. Germline V CDR1 and CDR2: SGHTA, FQGNSA. With V trimmed by 3 bases and J by 3 bases, 4 bases remained unmatched.

This clone has just one count. A junction boundary mismatches the germline segment, possibly from a read error. The rearrangement joins TRBV5-1 to TRBJ2-2; the match to TRBD1 covers 9 bases. Germline V gene data show CDR1 as SGHRS and CDR2 as YFSETQ. The CDR3 is made up of 15 amino acids. The CDR3 DNA sequence: TGCGCCAGCAGCCTCCCGGGACAGGGTTCCGGGGAACTGTTTTTT. This gives the protein CASSLPGQGSGELFF.

The CDR3 loop is CASSLAGNTEAFF. The CDR3 nucleotides read TGTGCCAGCAGTTTGGCGGGGAACACTGAAGCTTTCTTT. The rearrangement uses TRBV27 and TRBJ1-1; D is unclear. Germline CDR1 reads MNHEY; CDR2 reads SMNVEV (reference sequence). V was clipped by 3 bases and J by 1 base, with 6 bases between them. This CDR3 comprises 13 residues.

The V call is TRBV28, the J call TRBJ1-6; D perhaps matches TRBD1 (6 bases). This CDR3 has 14 residues. The germline CDR1 and CDR2 sequences are MDHEN and SYDVKM. V was cut by 7 bases and J by 7 bases, with 14 bases left in between. The CDR3 here is CASTKTGLNSPLHF. CDR3 bases: TGTGCCAGCACTAAAACAGGGCTCAATTCACCCCTCCACTTT.

This sequence joins TRBV27 and TRBJ2-7; 7 bases align to TRBD2. The germline CDR1 and CDR2 sequences are MNHEY and SMNVEV (reference sequence). The CDR3 consists of 14 residues. J lost 3 bases, V lost 3 bases, and 5 bases had no gene match. The CDR3 nucleotides are TGTGCCAGCAGTTTTTTTGCGGGAGTCTACGAGCAGTACTTC. Its translation: CASSFFAGVYEQYF.

This chain joins TRBV11-1 and TRBJ2-1, with D tentatively TRBD2 (7 bases). Germline CDR1 and CDR2: SGHAT and FQDESV (reference sequence). Trimming removed 3 bases at V and 4 bases at J, with 13 bases between. The CDR3 runs 15 residues. CDR3 bases: TGTGCCAGCAGCTTCCATAGGGGGGGTTACAATGAGCAGTTCTTC. The encoded protein is CASSFHRGGYNEQFF. Drawing the rest from reference TRBV11-1 and TRBJ2-1, the complete variable domain is EAEVAQSPRYKITEKSQAVAFWCDPISGHATLYWYRQILGQGPELLVQFQDESVVDDSQLPKDRFSAERLKGVDSTLKIQPAELGDSAMYLCASSFHRGGYNEQFFGPGTRLTVL.

The V gene is TRBV11-2, the J gene TRBJ2-1; TRBD2 aligns across 11 bases. V lost 5 bases and J lost 8; bases outside the gene matches: 5. The CDR3 is 14 residues long. CDR1 is SGHAT and CDR2 is FQNNGV in the germline V gene. CDR3 loop: CASSVTSGSDEQFF. CDR3 bases: TGTGCCAGCAGCGTTACTAGCGGGAGCGATGAGCAGTTCTTC.

The CDR3 DNA is TGTGCCAGCAGTGAACTAGCGGGAGGGCAGGAGACCCAGTACTTC. It translates to CASSELAGGQETQYF. The chain uses TRBV6-1 and TRBJ2-5; 12 bases are a match to TRBD2. V lost 2 bases to trimming and J lost 5 bases; unmatched junction nucleotides: 3. The CDR3 sequence is 15 residues long. Germline V gives CDR1 MNHNS, CDR2 SASEGT.

The chain carries TRBV3-1 (or the pseudogene TRBV3-2) and TRBJ1-5; TRBD1 is a possible D gene (6 bases). CDR1 is LGHDT, CDR2 YNNKEL, per germline (reference sequence). The CDR3 extends over 15 amino acids. V was clipped by 1 base and J by 0 bases, with 7 bases between them. The CDR3 sequence: CASSQGGPSNQPQHF. The CDR3 nucleotides are TGTGCCAGCAGCCAAGGGGGGCCTAGCAATCAGCCCCAGCATTTT.

The V call is TRBV5-1, the J call TRBJ2-7; possibly TRBD1 for D (6 bases). CDR3 length equals 13 residues. V lost 7 bases and J lost 6, with 17 bases in between. Germline loops: CDR1 SGHRS, CDR2 YFSETQ. The CDR3 DNA sequence: TGCGCCAGCTACAGGGAAAGGGAAAGCGAGCAGTACTTC. This translates into CASYRERESEQYF.

V usage is TRBV27 and J usage is TRBJ1-1, with unresolved D. The CDR3 extends over 13 amino acids. V lost 5 bases, J lost 5 bases, and 12 bases lay in between. Germline CDR1 reads MNHEY; CDR2 reads SMNVEV (reference sequence). Here the CDR3 DNA reads TGTGCCAGCAGTAATACATTCCGAACTGAAGCTTTCTTT. Translating it yields CASSNTFRTEAFF.

The chain couples TRBV21-1 to TRBJ1-5; the table's TRBD1 call for D was not verified on the DNA. TRBV21-1 is a documented pseudogene. The CDR3 runs 20 residues. CDR3: CASSKGLPGKPPYSNQPQHF. The CDR3 DNA sequence: TGTGCCAGCAGCAAAGGCCTGCCAGGGAAACCACCCTATAGCAATCAGCCCCAGCATTTT.

In its sample, this clone was seen once. The chain links TRBV11-3 to TRBJ2-3, with D unresolved. This CDR3 comprises 14 residues. CDR1 is SGHNT, CDR2 YENEEA, per germline. Trimming removed 9 bases at V and 2 bases at J, with 15 bases between. The DNA of the CDR3 is TGTGCCAGTACGATGGGCTTTTCCACAGATACGCAGTATTTT. It yields the protein CASTMGFSTDTQYF.

This clone was counted a few times. V and J are TRBV12-3 or TRBV12-4 and TRBJ1-1, with 7 bases matching TRBD1. V shed 6 bases and J 11 bases; nucleotides not matched to a gene: 12. The CDR3 consists of 13 residues. For the CDR3, the DNA is TGTGCCAGCAGCCTGACAGGGATTGGTGTCGCTTTCTTT. Encoded protein: CASSLTGIGVAFF.

This chain links TRBV6-1 with TRBJ2-7, with 11 nucleotides matching TRBD2. The germline V gene has CDR1 MNHNS and CDR2 SASEGT. The ends lost 1 base at V and 3 bases at J; junction bases unmatched: 5. The CDR3 covers 16 residues. The CDR3 spells CASSEGWTSGRYEQYF. The CDR3 region has the DNA TGTGCCAGCAGTGAAGGGTGGACTAGCGGGCGCTACGAGCAGTACTTC.